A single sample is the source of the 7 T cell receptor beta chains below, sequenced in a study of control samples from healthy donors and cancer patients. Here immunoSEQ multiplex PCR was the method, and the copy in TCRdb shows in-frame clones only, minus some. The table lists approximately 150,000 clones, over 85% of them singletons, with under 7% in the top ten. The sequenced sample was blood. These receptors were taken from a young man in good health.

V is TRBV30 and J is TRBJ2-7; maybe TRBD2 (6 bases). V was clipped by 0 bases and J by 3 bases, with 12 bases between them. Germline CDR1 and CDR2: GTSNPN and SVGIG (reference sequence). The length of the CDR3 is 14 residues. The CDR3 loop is CAWSVNREIYEQYF. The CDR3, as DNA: TGTGCCTGGAGTGTCAATCGGGAGATCTACGAGCAGTACTTC. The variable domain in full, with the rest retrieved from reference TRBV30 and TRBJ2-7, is SQTIHQWPATLVQPVGSPLSLECTVEGTSNPNLYWYRQAAGRGLQLLFYSVGIGQISSEVPQNLSASRPQDRQFILSSKKLLLSDSGFYLCAWSVNREIYEQYFGPGTRLTVT.

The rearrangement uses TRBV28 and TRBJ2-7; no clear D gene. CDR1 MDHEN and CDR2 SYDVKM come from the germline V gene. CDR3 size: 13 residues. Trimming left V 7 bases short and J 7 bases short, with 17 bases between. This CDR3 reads CASIKSDPPEQYF. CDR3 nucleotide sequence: TGTGCCAGCATTAAATCGGATCCCCCGGAGCAGTACTTC. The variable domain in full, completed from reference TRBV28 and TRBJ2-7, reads DVKVTQSSRYLVKRTGEKVFLECVQDMDHENMFWYRQDPGLGLRLIYFSYDVKMKEKGDIPEGYSVSREKKERFSLILESASTNQTSMYLCASIKSDPPEQYFGPGTRLTVT.

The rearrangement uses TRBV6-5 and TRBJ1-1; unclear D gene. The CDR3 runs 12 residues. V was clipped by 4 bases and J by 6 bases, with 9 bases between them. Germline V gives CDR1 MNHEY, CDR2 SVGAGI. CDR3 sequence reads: CASSWVGAEAFF. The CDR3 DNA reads TGTGCCAGCAGTTGGGTTGGGGCTGAAGCTTTCTTT.

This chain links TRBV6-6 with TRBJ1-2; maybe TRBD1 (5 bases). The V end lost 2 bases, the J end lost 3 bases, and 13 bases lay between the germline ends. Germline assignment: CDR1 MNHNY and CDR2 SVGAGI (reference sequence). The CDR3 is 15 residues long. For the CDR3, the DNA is TGTGCCAGCAGTTACCCACCACAGGTAGACTATGGCTACACCTTC. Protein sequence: CASSYPPQVDYGYTF.

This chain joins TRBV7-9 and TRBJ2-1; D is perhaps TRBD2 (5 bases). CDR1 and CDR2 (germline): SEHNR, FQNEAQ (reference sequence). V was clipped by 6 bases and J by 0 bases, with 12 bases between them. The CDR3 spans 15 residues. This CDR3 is CASSGGPSSYNEQFF. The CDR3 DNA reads TGTGCCAGCAGTGGCGGGCCGAGCTCCTACAATGAGCAGTTCTTC.

The CDR3 region has the DNA TGTGCCAGCAGTACCCGGACAGGGATCTACTATGGCTACACCTTC. As protein: CASSTRTGIYYGYTF. This rearrangement joins TRBV6-6 to TRBJ1-2; 8 bases are a match to TRBD1. The V gene's germline CDR1 is MNHNY and CDR2 SVGAGI (reference sequence). Losses at the gene ends were 5 bases for V and 3 bases for J; bases not matched to a gene: 8. This CDR3 contains 15 residues.

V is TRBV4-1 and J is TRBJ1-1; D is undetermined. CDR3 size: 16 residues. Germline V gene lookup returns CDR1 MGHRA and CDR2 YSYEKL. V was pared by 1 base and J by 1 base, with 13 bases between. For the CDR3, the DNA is TGCGCCAGCAGCCAAGCCCCCCCTTTGACGAACACTGAAGCTTTCTTT. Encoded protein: CASSQAPPLTNTEAFF.